These T cell receptor beta chains were read from a single sample in a study of a mutant IDH1 vaccine in newly diagnosed glioma. The table came from immunoSEQ multiplex PCR; TCRdb's copy has only in-frame clones and leaves some out. The table includes roughly 41,000 clones, 75% to 85% detected once. The source was PBMCs, collected from a glioma patient treated with radiotherapy, temozolomide or both. These receptors originate from a man aged 35-49 years with glioma. Some clones in this sample may be carry-over from other donors' samples. Both conserved end residues are part of each CDR3. The order of the fields is J gene, D gene, clone size, V gene, CDR3 protein, CDR3 DNA. D genes are given only for firm matches. The size of a clone is reported for some rows only, either as once, few or many, or as a class for expanded clones.

TRBJ1-2	-	-	TRBV2	CASSMDSYGYTF	TGTGCCAGCAGTATGGACAGTTATGGCTACACCTTC
TRBJ1-2	TRBD1	-	TRBV12-5	CASWGAGGENYGYTF	TGTGCTAGCTGGGGGGCAGGGGGCGAGAACTATGGCTACACCTTC
TRBJ1-1	-	-	TRBV19	CASSIVGGVSTEAFF	TGTGCCAGTAGTATTGTTGGGGGAGTTAGCACTGAAGCTTTCTTT
TRBJ2-2	-	-	TRBV7-8	CASSLAVSHSTGELFF	TGTGCCAGCAGCTTAGCGGTCTCGCATAGCACCGGGGAGCTGTTTTTT
TRBJ1-3	-	-	TRBV9	CASSVGGGLASGNTIYF	TGTGCCAGCAGCGTAGGTGGGGGGCTAGCGTCTGGAAACACCATATATTTT
TRBJ1-2	-	-	TRBV14	CASSQEDPRDYGYTF	TGTGCCAGCAGCCAGGAGGACCCGAGGGACTATGGCTACACCTTC
TRBJ1-5	-	few	TRBV10-1	CASSSTLNQPQHF	TGCGCCAGCAGTTCTACTCTCAATCAGCCCCAGCATTTT
TRBJ1-2	-	-	TRBV30	CAWSSTGYNLYGYTF	TGTGCCTGGAGTAGTACTGGGTACAACCTCTATGGCTACACCTTC
TRBJ2-5	-	-	TRBV4-1	CASSQVGGGDETQYF	TGCGCCAGCAGCCAAGTCGGGGGTGGGGACGAGACCCAGTACTTC
TRBJ2-1	-	-	TRBV19	CASSIVGVNGEQFF	TGTGCCAGTAGTATAGTAGGGGTCAATGGTGAGCAGTTCTTC
TRBJ1-5	TRBD1	-	TRBV7-9	CASSRDRVGNQPQHF	TGTGCCAGCAGTCGGGACAGGGTCGGGAATCAGCCCCAGCATTTT
TRBJ1-5	-	-	TRBV18	CASSPNSNQPQHF	TGTGCCAGCTCACCTAATAGCAATCAGCCCCAGCATTTT
TRBJ1-1	TRBD1	few	TRBV5-1	CASSLGQGRTHDTEAFF	TGCGCCAGCAGCTTGGGACAGGGCCGAACTCACGACACTGAAGCTTTCTTT
TRBJ2-2	-	-	TRBV7-8	CASSIRGAGTGELFF	TGTGCCAGCAGCATTCGTGGGGCGGGGACCGGGGAGCTGTTTTTT
TRBJ2-3	-	-	TRBV7-2	CASSLHPSTDTQYF	TGTGCCAGCAGCTTACACCCTAGCACAGATACGCAGTATTTT
TRBJ1-2	TRBD1	-	TRBV7-2	CASRPGQQPSSYTF	TGTGCCAGCAGACCGGGACAGCAACCATCCTCCTACACCTTC
TRBJ1-1	-	-	TRBV4-1	CASSQGTAMNTEAFF	TGCGCCAGCAGCCAAGGGACAGCCATGAACACTGAAGCTTTCTTT